The T cell receptor (beta chain) under discussion was sequenced for a study of T cell changes during pregnancy in multiple sclerosis. This table comes from immunoSEQ multiplex PCR, and its TCRdb copy is limited to in-frame clones, with some not included. The data contain tens of thousands of clones, 91% of them singletons. The CDR3 consists of 15 residues. Germline CDR1 and CDR2: SEHNR and FQNEAQ (reference sequence). V trimming: 5 bases; J trimming: 8 bases; junction bases outside the gene matches: 12. This clone has just one count. The V and J genes are TRBV7-9 and TRBJ2-1, with TRBD2 matching over 7 bases. This receptor was obtained from a female donor in good health, enrolled as a control in a pregnancy study. The sample was CD4+ T cells from peripheral blood mononuclear cells, taken after pregnancy. CDR3 DNA sequence: TGTGCCAGCAGCGCACCGGGACTACCCCAGGATGAGCAGTTCTTC. Translation gives CASSAPGLPQDEQFF.